A selection of T cell receptor beta chains follows, all from one sample in a study of CD8 T cells in ankylosing spondylitis. A single record per CDR3 protein comes from TCRdb applying MiXCR to the 5' RACE reads. The sample shows around 340,000 distinct CDR3 sequences, roughly 14% of them seen only once. Sequenced material: blood, either unsorted or a sorted T cell fraction (not recorded which). These receptors came from a male donor with ankylosing spondylitis or in good health (not recorded which). The CDR3 runs from the conserved cysteine through the conserved F or W. A D gene is named only where the DNA matches it firmly. The listing skips clone size in some rows; elsewhere it reads once, few, many or a size class.

clone_size	d_call	j_call	v_call	cdr3_length	cdr3_aa	cdr3_nt
-	TRBD1	TRBJ1-2	TRBV5-1	16	CASSPRDRGSNYGYTF	TGCGCCAGCAGCCCCCGGGACAGGGGGAGTAACTATGGCTACACCTTC
-	TRBD2	TRBJ2-3	TRBV28	15	CASSSGGGHTDTQYF	TGTGCCAGCAGTTCCGGCGGGGGGCACACAGATACGCAGTATTTT
few	-	TRBJ2-5	TRBV14	15	CASSPPGRLQETQYF	TGTGCCAGCAGCCCACCGGGACGGCTCCAAGAGACCCAGTACTTC
-	-	TRBJ1-4	TRBV6-5	12	CASSFGDEKLFF	TGTGCCAGCAGTTTTGGGGATGAAAAACTGTTTTTT
few	-	TRBJ2-7	TRBV7-2	13	CASSHLGGYEQYF	TGTGCCAGCAGCCATCTCGGCGGCTACGAGCAGTACTTC
once	TRBD2	TRBJ2-2	TRBV25-1	15	CASSGLAGSGGELFF	TGTGCCAGCAGTGGGCTAGCGGGATCGGGCGGGGAGCTGTTTTTT
-	TRBD1	TRBJ2-4	TRBV11-2	17	CASSPIGTVAAKNIQYF	TGTGCCAGCAGCCCCATCGGGACAGTGGCAGCCAAAAACATTCAGTACTTC
few	-	TRBJ1-1	TRBV25-1	12	CASTYRWTEAFF	TGTGCCAGTACTTATCGGTGGACTGAAGCTTTCTTT
-	TRBD2	TRBJ2-5	TRBV4-1	16	CASSQDGGGALETQYF	TGCGCCAGCAGCCAAGATGGCGGGGGGGCCCTGGAGACCCAGTACTTC
many	-	TRBJ2-2	TRBV15	14	CATSRDQGAGELFF	TGTGCCACCAGCAGAGATCAGGGAGCCGGGGAGCTGTTTTTT
-	-	TRBJ1-4	TRBV5-1	16	CASSTSGIRGGEKLFF	TGCGCCAGCAGTACATCAGGGATTAGAGGGGGTGAAAAACTGTTTTTT
-	TRBD2	TRBJ2-3	TRBV5-5	15	CASSLQRGFTDTQYF	TGTGCCAGCAGCTTGCAGCGGGGTTTCACAGATACGCAGTATTTT
few	-	TRBJ1-2	TRBV5-1	12	CASSLVRGGYTF	TGCGCCAGCAGCTTGGTTCGGGGGGGCTACACCTTC
many	-	TRBJ1-2	TRBV5-1	13	CASTATENYGYTF	TGCGCCAGCACCGCGACAGAGAACTATGGCTACACCTTC
many	-	TRBJ2-2	TRBV12-3/TRBV12-4	14	CASSLTRGTGELFF	TGTGCCAGCAGTTTAACGAGGGGGACCGGGGAGCTGTTTTTT
many	-	TRBJ2-7	TRBV3-1	16	CASSPGSGRTTYEQYF	TGTGCCAGCAGCCCAGGGTCGGGACGTACGACCTACGAGCAGTACTTC
few	-	TRBJ1-3	TRBV5-1	16	CASSTTGPSSGNTIYF	TGCGCCAGCAGCACGACAGGACCCTCCTCTGGAAACACCATATATTTT
few	TRBD2	TRBJ2-3	TRBV3-1	15	CASSRALAGTDTQYF	TGTGCCAGCAGCCGAGCCCTAGCGGGCACAGATACGCAGTATTTT
-	-	TRBJ2-7	TRBV21-1	11	CASSKEREQYF	TGTGCCAGCAGCAAAGAGCGCGAGCAGTACTTC
-	TRBD2	TRBJ2-5	TRBV29-1	14	CSVEGQGGRETQYF	TGCAGCGTTGAAGGCCAGGGAGGGAGAGAGACCCAGTACTTC
-	TRBD2	TRBJ2-1	TRBV5-4	18	CASSSGLAGDYRYNEQFF	TGTGCCAGCAGCTCGGGACTAGCGGGAGACTACCGCTACAATGAGCAGTTCTTC
many	-	TRBJ1-1	TRBV12-3/TRBV12-4	13	CASSFGQNTEAFF	TGTGCCAGCAGTTTCGGACAGAACACTGAAGCTTTCTTT
few	-	TRBJ1-5	TRBV2	14	CASRFPQPNQPQHF	TGTGCCAGCAGATTTCCCCAACCGAATCAGCCCCAGCATTTT
-	TRBD2	TRBJ2-3	TRBV5-1	16	CASSRDLAGGTDTQYF	TGCGCCAGCAGTAGGGATTTAGCGGGGGGCACAGATACGCAGTATTTT
many	TRBD1	TRBJ1-2	TRBV5-1	14	CASRPGQGSYGYTF	TGCGCCAGCAGACCGGGACAGGGATCCTATGGCTACACCTTC
-	-	TRBJ2-1	TRBV7-9	16	CASSFWEQGPHNEQFF	TGTGCCAGCAGCTTTTGGGAACAGGGCCCCCACAATGAGCAGTTCTTC
-	TRBD2	TRBJ2-1	TRBV5-1	14	CASARTSDDNEQFF	TGCGCCAGCGCGAGGACTAGCGATGACAATGAGCAGTTCTTC
many	TRBD2	TRBJ2-7	TRBV10-3	13	CATRLAGAYEQYF	TGTGCCACCCGACTAGCGGGCGCCTACGAGCAGTACTTC
few	-	TRBJ2-7	TRBV2	12	CASSANSYEQYF	TGTGCCAGCAGTGCCAACTCCTACGAGCAGTACTTC
few	-	TRBJ2-3	TRBV7-2	15	CASSLVALVTDTQYF	TGTGCCAGCAGCTTAGTAGCCCTAGTGACAGATACGCAGTATTTT
-	-	TRBJ2-5	TRBV5-1	13	CASRPAEVETQYF	TGCGCCAGCAGACCGGCTGAGGTAGAGACCCAGTACTTC